Listed below are T cell receptor beta chains from one sample, sequenced in a study of cytomegalovirus exposure and HLA in healthy donors. TCRdb keeps only in-frame clones here, not all; method: immunoSEQ multiplex PCR. Recorded here are roughly 53,000 clones; the top ten clones represent about 2.5%. Sequenced: PBMCs. All receptors derive from a female donor in good health and CMV-seronegative. Each CDR3 is given with its conserved first and last residue. D genes are given only for firm matches.

CDR3 DNA: TGTGCCAGCAGCTTAAGCGGGACTAGCACAGATACGCAGTATTTT
CDR3 protein: CASSLSGTSTDTQYF
D gene: TRBD2
V gene: TRBV5-4
J gene: TRBJ2-3
CDR3 length: 15

CDR3 DNA: TGTGCCAGCAGTTATACAGGGTTATCCTACAATGAGCAGTTCTTC
CDR3 protein: CASSYTGLSYNEQFF
D gene: NA
V gene: TRBV6-5
J gene: TRBJ2-1
CDR3 length: 15

CDR3 DNA: TGTGCCAGCTCACCAAGGACAGGAGTGAACACTGAAGCTTTCTTT
CDR3 protein: CASSPRTGVNTEAFF
D gene: TRBD1
V gene: TRBV18
J gene: TRBJ1-1
CDR3 length: 15

CDR3 DNA: TGTGCCAGCAGTGAATGGGGCACTGCGGGGGAGACCCAGTACTTC
CDR3 protein: CASSEWGTAGETQYF
D gene: NA
V gene: TRBV25-1
J gene: TRBJ2-5
CDR3 length: 15

CDR3 DNA: TGCGCCAGCAGCACCGACAGTATCGCAGATACGCAGTATTTT
CDR3 protein: CASSTDSIADTQYF
D gene: NA
V gene: TRBV5-1
J gene: TRBJ2-3
CDR3 length: 14

CDR3 DNA: TGCGCCAGCAGCTTACTACCAAACACAGATACGCAGTATTTT
CDR3 protein: CASSLLPNTDTQYF
D gene: NA
V gene: TRBV5-1
J gene: TRBJ2-3
CDR3 length: 14

CDR3 DNA: TGTGCCAGTAGTATAAGAGGCGTTGGAGAGACCCAGTACTTC
CDR3 protein: CASSIRGVGETQYF
D gene: NA
V gene: TRBV19
J gene: TRBJ2-5
CDR3 length: 14

CDR3 DNA: TGTGCCAGTAGTTGGATTGGAGAAACCTACGAGCAGTACTTC
CDR3 protein: CASSWIGETYEQYF
D gene: NA
V gene: TRBV19
J gene: TRBJ2-7
CDR3 length: 14

CDR3 DNA: TGTGCCTGGGACAGGAATAATTCACCCCTCCACTTT
CDR3 protein: CAWDRNNSPLHF
D gene: NA
V gene: TRBV30
J gene: TRBJ1-6
CDR3 length: 12

CDR3 DNA: TGCAGCGCTAGGACTCGATTTGAAGCTTTCTTT
CDR3 protein: CSARTRFEAFF
D gene: NA
V gene: TRBV29-1
J gene: TRBJ1-1
CDR3 length: 11

CDR3 DNA: TGCGCCAGCAGTCAATATTCGACAGGCAATCAGCCCCAGCATTTT
CDR3 protein: CASSQYSTGNQPQHF
D gene: NA
V gene: TRBV23-1
J gene: TRBJ1-5
CDR3 length: 15

CDR3 DNA: TGTGCCAGCAGCGGTCTAGCGGGAGGATCCTACAATGAGCAGTTCTTC
CDR3 protein: CASSGLAGGSYNEQFF
D gene: TRBD2
V gene: TRBV7-9
J gene: TRBJ2-1
CDR3 length: 16

CDR3 DNA: TGTGCCAGCAGGACAGTCCACTCTGGAAACACCATATATTTT
CDR3 protein: CASRTVHSGNTIYF
D gene: NA
V gene: TRBV6-1
J gene: TRBJ1-3
CDR3 length: 14

CDR3 DNA: TGTGCCAGCGACCTTCGGCGGCGCGGCAATCAGCCCCAGCATTTT
CDR3 protein: CASDLRRRGNQPQHF
D gene: NA
V gene: TRBV28
J gene: TRBJ1-5
CDR3 length: 15

CDR3 DNA: TGTGCCAGCAGCCAACCGGGACAGCCCAACACCGGGGAGCTGTTTTTT
CDR3 protein: CASSQPGQPNTGELFF
D gene: TRBD1
V gene: TRBV4-2
J gene: TRBJ2-2
CDR3 length: 16

CDR3 DNA: TGCGCCAGCAGCCAGAACCAGGGGGATGGCTACACCTTC
CDR3 protein: CASSQNQGDGYTF
D gene: TRBD1
V gene: TRBV4-3
J gene: TRBJ1-2
CDR3 length: 13

CDR3 DNA: TGCGCCAGCAGCTGGGGAGCGGGAGTACCCTACGAGCAGTACTTC
CDR3 protein: CASSWGAGVPYEQYF
D gene: TRBD2
V gene: TRBV5-1
J gene: TRBJ2-7
CDR3 length: 15

CDR3 DNA: TGCGCCAGCAGCTTGGTTCCAGCGGGAGCTCGGAATGAGCAGTTCTTC
CDR3 protein: CASSLVPAGARNEQFF
D gene: TRBD2
V gene: TRBV5-1
J gene: TRBJ2-1
CDR3 length: 16

CDR3 DNA: TGTGCCAGCAGCCTTTTCGGGGGTGCCCAACGGGGCTACACCTTC
CDR3 protein: CASSLFGGAQRGYTF
D gene: NA
V gene: TRBV27
J gene: TRBJ1-2
CDR3 length: 15

CDR3 DNA: TGCAGCGCTCAGGGGACAAATCAGCCCCAGCATTTT
CDR3 protein: CSAQGTNQPQHF
D gene: NA
V gene: TRBV29-1
J gene: TRBJ1-5
CDR3 length: 12

CDR3 DNA: TGCGCCAGCAGCTTGGGGGGACAGGGAATCTATGGCTACACCTTC
CDR3 protein: CASSLGGQGIYGYTF
D gene: TRBD1
V gene: TRBV5-1
J gene: TRBJ1-2
CDR3 length: 15

CDR3 DNA: TGTGCCAGCAGTACCCAGGGGCGCAATCAGCCCCAGCATTTT
CDR3 protein: CASSTQGRNQPQHF
D gene: NA
V gene: TRBV2
J gene: TRBJ1-5
CDR3 length: 14

CDR3 DNA: TGTGCCAGCTCAAAGGAGTCCGGGTGGGGCGGTTATGGCTACACCTTC
CDR3 protein: CASSKESGWGGYGYTF
D gene: NA
V gene: TRBV18
J gene: TRBJ1-2
CDR3 length: 16

CDR3 DNA: TGTGCCAGCAGCAATCCGGAGAATGAGCAGTTCTTC
CDR3 protein: CASSNPENEQFF
D gene: NA
V gene: TRBV7-9
J gene: TRBJ2-1
CDR3 length: 12

CDR3 DNA: TGTGCCAGCAGCTTCGGCAGGGCCAATCAGCCCCAGCATTTT
CDR3 protein: CASSFGRANQPQHF
D gene: NA
V gene: TRBV7-2
J gene: TRBJ1-5
CDR3 length: 14

CDR3 DNA: TGCGCCAGCAGCCCGGGACAGGGAGGGTTTTCAGATACGCAGTATTTT
CDR3 protein: CASSPGQGGFSDTQYF
D gene: TRBD1
V gene: TRBV4-1
J gene: TRBJ2-3
CDR3 length: 16

CDR3 DNA: TGTGCCAGCAGTGAAGGGACAGATAGCGGGGAGCTGTTTTTT
CDR3 protein: CASSEGTDSGELFF
D gene: NA
V gene: TRBV6-1
J gene: TRBJ2-2
CDR3 length: 14

CDR3 DNA: TGTGCCAGCAGTGAACAGACAGGGGATAATGAAAAACTGTTTTTT
CDR3 protein: CASSEQTGDNEKLFF
D gene: TRBD1
V gene: TRBV25-1
J gene: TRBJ1-4
CDR3 length: 15

CDR3 DNA: TGTGCCATCAGTGAGACCCTAGCGGGGGCCTACGAGCAGTACTTC
CDR3 protein: CAISETLAGAYEQYF
D gene: TRBD2
V gene: TRBV10-3
J gene: TRBJ2-7
CDR3 length: 15

CDR3 DNA: TGTGCCAGCACCGCAGGTTGGGGGGCCTACGAGCAGTACTTC
CDR3 protein: CASTAGWGAYEQYF
D gene: NA
V gene: TRBV6-5
J gene: TRBJ2-7
CDR3 length: 14

CDR3 DNA: TGTGCCAGTAGTACCCTCTCAACAGGGTCGAGTCGCTACACCTTC
CDR3 protein: CASSTLSTGSSRYTF
D gene: NA
V gene: TRBV19
J gene: TRBJ1-2
CDR3 length: 15

CDR3 DNA: TGTGCCAGCAGCCAAGATAGGACAGGGTATAGCTACACCTTC
CDR3 protein: CASSQDRTGYSYTF
D gene: TRBD1
V gene: TRBV4-2
J gene: TRBJ1-2
CDR3 length: 14

CDR3 DNA: TGTGCCAGCAGCTTGGCCGGGCTAGCGGTTTTCTTAACAGATACGCAGTATTTT
CDR3 protein: CASSLAGLAVFLTDTQYF
D gene: TRBD2
V gene: TRBV5-6
J gene: TRBJ2-3
CDR3 length: 18

CDR3 DNA: TGTGCCAGCTCACCAAGTGGAGGAGTTGACTATGGCTACACCTTC
CDR3 protein: CASSPSGGVDYGYTF
D gene: NA
V gene: TRBV18
J gene: TRBJ1-2
CDR3 length: 15

CDR3 DNA: TGCGCCAGCAGCCAAGTCGCGGACAGCTACTCTGGAAACACCATATATTTT
CDR3 protein: CASSQVADSYSGNTIYF
D gene: NA
V gene: TRBV4-3
J gene: TRBJ1-3
CDR3 length: 17

CDR3 DNA: TGTGCCAGCACCTTCCCCCGCGGGAGCTCCTACAATGAGCAGTTCTTC
CDR3 protein: CASTFPRGSSYNEQFF
D gene: TRBD2
V gene: TRBV7-9
J gene: TRBJ2-1
CDR3 length: 16

CDR3 DNA: TGTGCCTGGAGTCGTCCCGGGACAGGATTGAACACTGAAGCTTTCTTT
CDR3 protein: CAWSRPGTGLNTEAFF
D gene: TRBD1
V gene: TRBV30
J gene: TRBJ1-1
CDR3 length: 16

CDR3 DNA: TGTGCCAGCAGCTTTTCGGGACAGTTGAACACCGGGGAGCTGTTTTTT
CDR3 protein: CASSFSGQLNTGELFF
D gene: TRBD1
V gene: TRBV5-6
J gene: TRBJ2-2
CDR3 length: 16

CDR3 DNA: TGTGCCAGTAGTGAAGGACAGGGTCAGGGGAAGTACTTC
CDR3 protein: CASSEGQGQGKYF
D gene: TRBD1
V gene: TRBV19
J gene: TRBJ2-7
CDR3 length: 13

CDR3 DNA: TGTGCCAGTAGTATAGGGAGGGGACAAGCTTTCTTT
CDR3 protein: CASSIGRGQAFF
D gene: NA
V gene: TRBV19
J gene: TRBJ1-1
CDR3 length: 12

CDR3 DNA: TGTGCCAGCAGCTTAGTCGGCGGAGTCCTATCAGGCTACACCTTC
CDR3 protein: CASSLVGGVLSGYTF
D gene: NA
V gene: TRBV7-9
J gene: TRBJ1-2
CDR3 length: 15